This T cell receptor (beta chain) is drawn from a study of beta chain features in type 1 diabetes. One heparinised draw, averaging about 116 mL, was taken per donor. Trimming removed 4 bases from V and 2 bases from J, with 11 bases in between. Germline CDR1 is SGHNT and CDR2 is YENEEA. This CDR3 is 15 amino acids long. Expressed TCRB transcripts were sequenced because the entire RNA isolate underwent reverse transcription. Libraries were prepared by immunoSEQ multiplex PCR; TCRdb keeps only in-frame clonotypes and omits some of them. Here the sample spans hundreds of thousands of clones, about a sixth being singletons.

Sequences were obtained from naive CD4+ T cells from blood. This sequence was found in a man aged 18-30 years in good health. V and J are TRBV11-3 and TRBJ2-2, with D unresolved. CDR3 region: CASSSQDTNTGELFF. As DNA, the CDR3 is TGTGCCAGCAGCTCTCAGGATACAAACACCGGGGAGCTGTTTTTT.